The subject of this entry is one T cell receptor (beta chain). Its antigen is not known. Germline CDR1 is LGHNA and CDR2 is YSLEER. The ends were cut back, 1 base at V and 1 base at J, with 11 bases in the middle. The CDR3 is made up of 15 amino acids. One entry per CDR3 protein, called by TCRdb with MiXCR from the 5' RACE reads. The sample has about 130,000 distinct CDR3 sequences, approximately 6.2% seen once. The sample comes from a study of T-cell memory formation after mild COVID-19. Overall study findings and caveats: Contracting CD4+ clones sat mainly in CM and EM; CD8+ in EMRA.

V is TRBV4-3 and J is TRBJ2-7; D uncertain. The sample consisted of PBMCs or a T cell subset sorted from them (not recorded which). This clonotype originated in an adult woman who had mild COVID-19 (a few samples of this study predate the infection). Cell type and time point are not known. For the CDR3, the DNA is TGCGCCAGCAGCCAAGGCCTCAGAGGATCCTACGAGCAGTACTTC. Its translation is CASSQGLRGSYEQYF.